This T cell receptor (beta chain) stems from a study of blood T cell repertoires in COVID-19. Study-level background: Samples representing acute and convalescent COVID-19 were sourced from the United States, Italy and Spain.

How the authors handled the data: Scientists estimated how many nucleated cells there were by amplifying reference gene primers. Clones were sequenced by immunoSEQ multiplex PCR, and TCRdb holds only the in-frame ones, with some missing. V and J calls and clone size are as listed in that table; D and trimming were resolved from the DNA. The table has hundreds of thousands of clones, approximately 86% seen once. The specimen was peripheral blood. This TCR was sampled from a woman in her 30s with acute or convalescent COVID-19.

This chain's CDR3 is CASSLSTGALNSPLHF. Here the CDR3 DNA reads TGTGCCAGCAGCTTATCAACAGGGGCTCTGAATTCACCCCTCCACTTT. This chain links TRBV7-2 with TRBJ1-6, with 7 bases identical to TRBD1. The CDR3 loop spans 16 amino acids. Looked up from germline, CDR1 is SGHTA and CDR2 is FQGNSA. Germline trimming cut 2 bases from V and 7 bases from J; bases unmatched to any gene: 8.